The TCR beta chain described here comes from a study of regulatory T cells in long-lasting Graves disease. The CDR3 is made up of 16 amino acids. The germline V and J ends were trimmed by 2 bases and 0 bases, with 11 bases remaining between them. Germline CDR1 and CDR2: SGHRS and YFSETQ. There are a few counts of this clonotype. Arm-PCR of CDR3 regions with iRepertoire HTBI primers generated TCR beta libraries. TCRdb analysed the multiplex PCR reads with MiXCR anew, one entry per CDR3 protein. Of about 430,000 distinct CDR3 sequences in the sample, over 14% were seen once. The time point here: newly diagnosed GD, antithyroid drugs for less than 3 months. RNA isolated from PBMCs was used to make the TCR library. These data were also reused for a study on T cells in Graves' hyperthyroidism and ophthalmopathy. That report adds: Most clonotypes expanded in the thyroid (above 0.001) were also present in blood.

The TCR sequence derives from a middle-aged woman with Graves disease. J is TRBJ2-2 and V is TRBV5-1; D unclear. The source was peripheral blood mononuclear cells (PBMCs), collected at new diagnosis, from a patient treated with antithyroid drugs. The CDR3 nucleotides are TGCGCCAGCAGCTTACAAAGAACTACGAACACCGGGGAGCTGTTTTTT. This sequence encodes CASSLQRTTNTGELFF.